Each of the 17 T cell receptor beta chains below was sequenced from the same sample in a study of cytomegalovirus exposure and HLA in healthy donors. It was with 60 Vbeta and 13 Jbeta primers that the PCR ran. Clones were sequenced by immunoSEQ multiplex PCR, and TCRdb holds only the in-frame ones, with some missing. The sample contains about 140,000 clones, about 80% of which appear only once. Sequencing used PBMCs. The receptors stem from a middle-aged man in good health and CMV-seronegative.

This rearrangement joins TRBV28 to TRBJ1-5, with 8 bases aligning to TRBD1. Germline V gives CDR1 MDHEN, CDR2 SYDVKM. The CDR3 spans 17 residues. J was trimmed by 0 bases and V by 6 bases; bases with no gene match: 10. The CDR3 sequence is CASSPGVTGDSNQPQHF. CDR3 sequence (DNA): TGTGCCAGCAGCCCGGGGGTGACAGGGGATAGCAATCAGCCCCAGCATTTT.

The V gene is TRBV28, the J gene TRBJ1-1; perhaps TRBD1 as D (5 bases). CDR1 and CDR2 from the germline V gene are MDHEN and SYDVKM. This CDR3 comprises 14 residues. V was trimmed by 3 bases and J by 4 bases, leaving 12 bases between them. This CDR3 reads CASSLRGVGTEAFF. CDR3 bases: TGTGCCAGCAGTTTGCGGGGGGTAGGCACTGAAGCTTTCTTT. The whole variable domain, filled in from reference TRBV28 and TRBJ1-1, reads DVKVTQSSRYLVKRTGEKVFLECVQDMDHENMFWYRQDPGLGLRLIYFSYDVKMKEKGDIPEGYSVSREKKERFSLILESASTNQTSMYLCASSLRGVGTEAFFGQGTRLTVV.

This clone was counted a single time. The V call is TRBV7-7, the J call TRBJ2-1, with TRBD2 identical over 10 bases. Germline V gene lookup returns CDR1 SSHAT and CDR2 FNYEAQ (reference sequence). The CDR3 contains 16 residues. J gave up 4 bases and V 5 bases, and 8 bases lay outside the gene matches. CDR3 in amino acids: CASSPTGTSVYNEQFF. CDR3 in DNA: TGTGCCAGCAGCCCCACCGGGACTAGCGTTTACAATGAGCAGTTCTTC.

V gene TRBV1 combines with J gene TRBJ2-7; the table calls TRBD2, which could not be checked here. TRBV1 has pseudogene status. This CDR3 comprises 12 residues. The CDR3 loop is CTSRVLAYEQYF. CDR3 DNA sequence: TGCACCAGCAGGGTACTAGCCTACGAGCAGTACTTC.

V gene TRBV30 combines with J gene TRBJ2-7; no firm D call. CDR1 is GTSNPN, CDR2 SVGIG, per germline (reference sequence). The CDR3 is made up of 12 amino acids. V lost 4 bases to trimming and J lost 2 bases, with 9 bases between them. CDR3 in amino acids: CAWTVSAYEQYF. CDR3 in DNA: TGTGCCTGGACGGTCAGCGCCTACGAGCAGTACTTC.

This clone was detected only once. The V and J genes are TRBV21-1 and TRBJ1-2. TRBV21-1 is tagged as a pseudogene. CDR3 length: 13 residues. The CDR3 is CANTPTGVCGYTF. CDR3 bases: TGTGCCAACACCCCGACGGGGGTATGTGGCTACACCTTC.

V gene TRBV12-5 combines with J gene TRBJ2-5; D uncertain. The CDR3 covers 15 residues. V was pared by 0 bases and J by 3 bases, with 11 bases between. The germline CDR1 and CDR2 sequences are LGHNT and FRNRAP. The CDR3 region is CASGLVRGSKETQYF. The CDR3 DNA reads as TGTGCTAGTGGTTTGGTACGCGGCAGTAAAGAGACCCAGTACTTC.

Only a few counts were recorded for this clone. The V gene is TRBV7-6, the J gene TRBJ2-1; maybe TRBD2 (6 bases). V was trimmed by 2 bases and J by 3 bases, leaving 17 bases between them. Germline lookup yields CDR1 SGHVS and CDR2 FNYEAQ. The length of the CDR3 is 17 residues. The CDR3 reads CASSLRASVNYYNEQFF. CDR3 nucleotides: TGTGCCAGCAGCTTAAGAGCTAGCGTAAATTACTACAATGAGCAGTTCTTC.

The chain carries TRBV6-1 and TRBJ2-7; weak D call: TRBD1 (6 bases). The CDR3 extends over 14 amino acids. Trimming cost V 2 bases and J 4 bases, with 12 bases left between them. In germline, CDR1 is MNHNS, CDR2 SASEGT. The CDR3 sequence: CASSETGMAYEQYF. CDR3 sequence (DNA): TGTGCCAGCAGTGAAACAGGGATGGCTTACGAGCAGTACTTC.

V and J are TRBV18 and TRBJ2-7; a possible D gene is TRBD1 (5 bases). Germline CDR1 KGHSH, CDR2 LQKENI. The CDR3 covers 13 residues. Trimming left V 6 bases short and J 3 bases short, with 12 bases between. The CDR3 coding sequence is TGTGCCAGCTCCTGGCAGGGCCTCTACGAGCAGTACTTC. Its translation is CASSWQGLYEQYF.

The chain joins TRBV5-8 to TRBJ1-6; the match to TRBD1 covers 9 bases. Germline CDR1 and CDR2: SGHTS and YDEGEE. The CDR3 covers 17 residues. V lost 3 bases, J lost 11 bases, and 15 bases stayed unmatched. The CDR3 DNA follows: TGTGCCAGCAGCTACAGACAGGGGGGAATTCGTTGGGCACCCCTCCACTTT. Its protein product is CASSYRQGGIRWAPLHF.

J is TRBJ1-6 and V is TRBV27, with a weak D call TRBD1 (5 bases). Germline CDR1 is MNHEY and CDR2 is SMNVEV (reference sequence). V lost 2 bases and J lost 7, with 15 bases in between. The CDR3 covers 16 residues. The CDR3 loop reads CASSLGWQGTNSPLHF. The CDR3 nucleotides read TGTGCCAGCAGTTTAGGTTGGCAGGGTACCAATTCACCCCTCCACTTT.

The V call is TRBV19, the J call TRBJ1-5, with TRBD1 identical over 7 bases. V shed 6 bases and J 0 bases; nucleotides not matched to a gene: 8. In germline, CDR1 is LNHDA, CDR2 SQIVND (reference sequence). The CDR3 length is 16 residues. CDR3 DNA sequence: TGTGCCAGTAGACGGACAGGACAATATAGCAATCAGCCCCAGCATTTT. It encodes CASRRTGQYSNQPQHF.

The chain joins TRBV10-3 to TRBJ2-5; tentative D call: TRBD1 (6 bases). The V end lost 2 bases, the J end lost 3 bases, and 19 bases lay between the germline ends. CDR3 size: 17 residues. Germline assignment: CDR1 ENHRY and CDR2 SYGVKD. This CDR3 is CAISEPTVRDTEETQYF. The CDR3 nucleotides are TGTGCCATCAGTGAGCCGACGGTCCGGGACACCGAAGAGACCCAGTACTTC.

The chain recombines TRBV11-2 with TRBJ2-1; 10 positions agree with TRBD2. Trimming removed 5 bases from V and 5 bases from J; junction bases left unmatched: 6. Germline loops: CDR1 SGHAT, CDR2 FQNNGV. The CDR3 covers 15 residues. This CDR3 is CASSLALAGDNEQFF. CDR3 coding DNA: TGTGCCAGCAGCCTGGCGCTAGCGGGGGACAATGAGCAGTTCTTC.

V is TRBV4-1 and J is TRBJ2-2, with D perhaps matching TRBD1 (6 bases). Trimming pared 3 bases from V and 5 bases from J, leaving 19 bases between. Looked up from germline, CDR1 is MGHRA and CDR2 is YSYEKL. CDR3 length equals 17 residues. CDR3: CASSQYRDKNGTGELFF. CDR3 coding DNA: TGCGCCAGCAGCCAGTACCGGGACAAGAATGGGACCGGGGAGCTGTTTTTT.

The chain recombines TRBV7-8 with TRBJ2-1; 7 nucleotides line up with TRBD2. Germline CDR1 SGHVS, CDR2 FQNEAQ. The CDR3 is 15 residues long. V lost 3 bases to trimming and J lost 2 bases; unmatched junction nucleotides: 4. The CDR3 DNA reads as TGTGCCAGCAGCTTCGTACTAGCGACCTACAATGAGCAGTTCTTC. This translates into CASSFVLATYNEQFF.